The rows below give T cell receptor beta chains drawn from one sample of a study of identical twins. TCRdb itself ran the 5' RACE reads through MiXCR, one entry per CDR3 protein. The sample consists of 650,000 to 750,000 distinct CDR3 sequences, 21% of them appearing once. These data were also reused for a study on T cells expressing NK-cell markers.

Sequencing input: PBMCs. The receptors were gathered from a woman aged 18-30 years in good health. The CDR3 runs from the conserved cysteine through the conserved F or W. The order of the fields is J gene, clone size, V gene, D gene, CDR3 DNA, CDR3 protein. A D gene is named only where the DNA matches it firmly. Some rows mark clone size as missing; the rest say once, few, many or name a class of expanded clone.

j_call: TRBJ2-1
clone_size: NA
v_call: TRBV12-3/TRBV12-4
d_call: TRBD2
cdr3_nt: TGTGCCAGCCTCCTAGCGGGAGGGGGACCACCATTCTTC
cdr3_aa: CASLLAGGGPPFF

j_call: TRBJ2-1
clone_size: many
v_call: TRBV5-1
d_call: NA
cdr3_nt: TGCGCCAGCAGCTTGGAGGGAGAGGCCTACAATGAGCAGTTCTTC
cdr3_aa: CASSLEGEAYNEQFF

j_call: TRBJ1-2
clone_size: once
v_call: TRBV7-2
d_call: NA
cdr3_nt: TGTGCCAGCAGGGGAGAACTCAGCCGCTACACCTTC
cdr3_aa: CASRGELSRYTF

j_call: TRBJ1-1
clone_size: NA
v_call: TRBV6-1
d_call: NA
cdr3_nt: TGTGCCAGCAGTACCCCGCGGGGGGGGATGAACACTGAAGCTTTCTTT
cdr3_aa: CASSTPRGGMNTEAFF

j_call: TRBJ2-7
clone_size: few
v_call: TRBV5-1
d_call: NA
cdr3_nt: TGCGCCAGCAGCTTGGAATCCCTCGACGAGCAGTACTTC
cdr3_aa: CASSLESLDEQYF

j_call: TRBJ1-4
clone_size: few
v_call: TRBV6-5
d_call: NA
cdr3_nt: TGTGCCAGCAGTTACTCCGGGGCCCTAACAACTAATGAAAAACTGTTTTTT
cdr3_aa: CASSYSGALTTNEKLFF

j_call: TRBJ2-1
clone_size: few
v_call: TRBV29-1
d_call: NA
cdr3_nt: TGCAGCGTTGTCGTTCGGGGGAGCTCCTACAATGAGCAGTTCTTC
cdr3_aa: CSVVVRGSSYNEQFF

j_call: TRBJ1-6
clone_size: few
v_call: TRBV7-2
d_call: TRBD1
cdr3_nt: TGTGCCAGCAGCTTTTACAGGGGGCGTGGATCACCCCTCCACTTT
cdr3_aa: CASSFYRGRGSPLHF

j_call: TRBJ2-5
clone_size: NA
v_call: TRBV12-3/TRBV12-4
d_call: NA
cdr3_nt: TGTGCCAGCAGTTTACTCTTGGGGGAGACCCAGTACTTC
cdr3_aa: CASSLLLGETQYF

j_call: TRBJ2-4
clone_size: few
v_call: TRBV10-1
d_call: NA
cdr3_nt: TGCGCCAGCAGTGAGCCGAGAATGGAAAACATTCAGTACTTC
cdr3_aa: CASSEPRMENIQYF

j_call: TRBJ2-1
clone_size: NA
v_call: TRBV20-1
d_call: TRBD2
cdr3_nt: TGCAGTGCTCCAGCGGGGGGGCCCGGAGATGAGCAGTTCTTC
cdr3_aa: CSAPAGGPGDEQFF

j_call: TRBJ2-7
clone_size: few
v_call: TRBV12-3/TRBV12-4
d_call: NA
cdr3_nt: TGTGCCAGCAGCTTCGAAGGGGGGCGCGACGAGCAGTACTTC
cdr3_aa: CASSFEGGRDEQYF

j_call: TRBJ2-1
clone_size: NA
v_call: TRBV7-9
d_call: TRBD1
cdr3_nt: TGTGCCAGCAGCAAGGGACAGGGTGATGAGCAGTTCTTC
cdr3_aa: CASSKGQGDEQFF

j_call: TRBJ2-1
clone_size: NA
v_call: TRBV11-1
d_call: TRBD2
cdr3_nt: TGTGCCAGCAGCTTAGCTCGGGGACTAGCGGGAGTTCAGGCTTGGAATGAGCAGTTCTTC
cdr3_aa: CASSLARGLAGVQAWNEQFF

j_call: TRBJ2-7
clone_size: NA
v_call: TRBV15
d_call: NA
cdr3_nt: TGTGCCACCAGCAGAGGTCGGAACTATCCCTACGAGCAGTACTTC
cdr3_aa: CATSRGRNYPYEQYF

j_call: TRBJ2-3
clone_size: few
v_call: TRBV6-1
d_call: TRBD2
cdr3_nt: TGTGCCAGCGAGGCTAGCGGGGGGGCCGTAGATACGCAGTATTTT
cdr3_aa: CASEASGGAVDTQYF

j_call: TRBJ2-7
clone_size: many
v_call: TRBV7-2
d_call: NA
cdr3_nt: TGTGCCAGCAGCTTAAAATTTCGGACCGAGCAGTACTTC
cdr3_aa: CASSLKFRTEQYF

j_call: TRBJ2-7
clone_size: few
v_call: TRBV12-3/TRBV12-4
d_call: TRBD1
cdr3_nt: TGTGCCAGCAGTTTAACAGGGGTGGGGTACGAGCAGTACTTC
cdr3_aa: CASSLTGVGYEQYF

j_call: TRBJ2-7
clone_size: few
v_call: TRBV29-1
d_call: NA
cdr3_nt: TGCAGCGTTGCGGCTAGCGCGACTCTCTACGAGCAGTACTTC
cdr3_aa: CSVAASATLYEQYF

j_call: TRBJ2-5
clone_size: few
v_call: TRBV20-1
d_call: TRBD2
cdr3_nt: TGCAGTGCTAGAGAACCCGGCGGGAGGGCCAAAGAGACCCAGTACTTC
cdr3_aa: CSAREPGGRAKETQYF

j_call: TRBJ2-3
clone_size: NA
v_call: TRBV9
d_call: NA
cdr3_nt: TGTGCCAGCAGCGGAGGACAGACTAGCACAGATACGCAGTATTTT
cdr3_aa: CASSGGQTSTDTQYF

j_call: TRBJ2-1
clone_size: NA
v_call: TRBV14
d_call: TRBD2
cdr3_nt: TGTGCCAGCAGCCAAAGTGGGGGGGGTGAGCAGTTCTTC
cdr3_aa: CASSQSGGGEQFF

j_call: TRBJ2-7
clone_size: NA
v_call: TRBV7-9
d_call: TRBD1
cdr3_nt: TGTGCCAGCAGCTTTTGGGCAGGGGGTTCCTACGAGCAGTACTTC
cdr3_aa: CASSFWAGGSYEQYF

j_call: TRBJ1-5
clone_size: NA
v_call: TRBV20-1
d_call: NA
cdr3_nt: TGCAGTGCTTCCGACTCGATAAAACAGCCCCAGCATTTT
cdr3_aa: CSASDSIKQPQHF

j_call: TRBJ1-1
clone_size: few
v_call: TRBV5-1
d_call: NA
cdr3_nt: TGCGCCAGCAGCTTAAAAAGGAACACTGAAGCTTTCTTT
cdr3_aa: CASSLKRNTEAFF

j_call: TRBJ2-2
clone_size: few
v_call: TRBV10-1
d_call: NA
cdr3_nt: TGCGCCAGCAGGCGGGACTCTAACACCGGGGAGCTGTTTTTT
cdr3_aa: CASRRDSNTGELFF

j_call: TRBJ1-1
clone_size: many
v_call: TRBV6-1
d_call: TRBD1
cdr3_nt: TGTGCCAGCAGCACCCCAGGGGGAGCTGAAGCTTTCTTT
cdr3_aa: CASSTPGGAEAFF

j_call: TRBJ2-4
clone_size: many
v_call: TRBV29-1
d_call: NA
cdr3_nt: TGCAGCGTTGAACTCGCCGGGGCAGCCAAAAACATTCAGTACTTC
cdr3_aa: CSVELAGAAKNIQYF

j_call: TRBJ1-1
clone_size: few
v_call: TRBV5-1
d_call: TRBD1
cdr3_nt: TGCGCCAGCAGCTTTAAGACAGGGGTGAACACTGAAGCTTTCTTT
cdr3_aa: CASSFKTGVNTEAFF

j_call: TRBJ2-6
clone_size: few
v_call: TRBV5-1
d_call: NA
cdr3_nt: TGCGCCAGCACCCAAGCAGGGATAGACGTGCCATTCGTCCTGACTTTC
cdr3_aa: CASTQAGIDVPFVLTF

j_call: TRBJ1-5
clone_size: many
v_call: TRBV20-1
d_call: TRBD1
cdr3_nt: TGCAGTGCTCCTACAGGGGGCGACAGCAATCAGCCCCAGCATTTT
cdr3_aa: CSAPTGGDSNQPQHF

j_call: TRBJ2-7
clone_size: many
v_call: TRBV12-3/TRBV12-4
d_call: NA
cdr3_nt: TGTGCCAGCAGCCCCACCAGCCCCTACGAGCAGTACTTC
cdr3_aa: CASSPTSPYEQYF

j_call: TRBJ2-2
clone_size: few
v_call: TRBV20-1
d_call: TRBD2
cdr3_nt: TGCAGTGTTCCCAACTCTGGCGGGAGTAGGGAGCTGTTTTTT
cdr3_aa: CSVPNSGGSRELFF

j_call: TRBJ2-3
clone_size: few
v_call: TRBV7-2
d_call: TRBD2
cdr3_nt: TGTGCCAGCAGCTTAGGGCTAGCGGGAAGCCCGGATACGCAGTATTTT
cdr3_aa: CASSLGLAGSPDTQYF

j_call: TRBJ2-4
clone_size: few
v_call: TRBV15
d_call: NA
cdr3_nt: TGTGCCACCAGCAGAATTGGGACGAGCCTCAAAAACATTCAGTACTTC
cdr3_aa: CATSRIGTSLKNIQYF

j_call: TRBJ2-6
clone_size: NA
v_call: TRBV10-3
d_call: NA
cdr3_nt: TGTGCCACATCACCAACGTCTGGGGCCAACGTCCTGACTTTC
cdr3_aa: CATSPTSGANVLTF

j_call: TRBJ2-5
clone_size: NA
v_call: TRBV5-4
d_call: TRBD2
cdr3_nt: TGTGCCAGCAGCCCCCCTTCACGGGGGGGCAGGCAAGAGACCCAGTACTTC
cdr3_aa: CASSPPSRGGRQETQYF

j_call: TRBJ1-3
clone_size: few
v_call: TRBV20-1
d_call: NA
cdr3_nt: TGCAGTGCCAGCAAGGGACAAGCTGGAAACACCATATATTTT
cdr3_aa: CSASKGQAGNTIYF

j_call: TRBJ2-1
clone_size: NA
v_call: TRBV21-1
d_call: NA
cdr3_nt: TGTGCCAGCAGCAAGGGGACTAGTTTCGACAATGAGCAGTTCTTC
cdr3_aa: CASSKGTSFDNEQFF

j_call: TRBJ2-5
clone_size: few
v_call: TRBV12-3/TRBV12-4
d_call: NA
cdr3_nt: TGTGCCAGCAGTTTTTCGCATAGTGGAGAGACCCAGTACTTC
cdr3_aa: CASSFSHSGETQYF

j_call: TRBJ2-2
clone_size: NA
v_call: TRBV20-1
d_call: TRBD1
cdr3_nt: TGCAGTGCTAGTGCAGGGGGCGTAGGTATCGCGAACACCGGGGAGCTGTTTTTT
cdr3_aa: CSASAGGVGIANTGELFF

j_call: TRBJ2-3
clone_size: once
v_call: TRBV6-1
d_call: NA
cdr3_nt: TGTGCCAGCAGCTTTAACTCCTCGCCTAATACGCAGTATTTT
cdr3_aa: CASSFNSSPNTQYF

j_call: TRBJ2-1
clone_size: NA
v_call: TRBV12-3/TRBV12-4
d_call: TRBD2
cdr3_nt: TGTGCCAGCAGTGCCGAACTAGCGGGGGCGGCAGAGGAGCAGTTCTTC
cdr3_aa: CASSAELAGAAEEQFF

j_call: TRBJ2-1
clone_size: NA
v_call: TRBV5-5
d_call: NA
cdr3_nt: TGTGCCAGCAGCCCGGTCCTAGCGACAAACAATGAGCAGTTCTTC
cdr3_aa: CASSPVLATNNEQFF

j_call: TRBJ1-1
clone_size: NA
v_call: TRBV10-3
d_call: TRBD1
cdr3_nt: TGTGCCATCAGTTTAAGGGGGCGCGACACTGAAGCTTTCTTT
cdr3_aa: CAISLRGRDTEAFF

j_call: TRBJ2-1
clone_size: NA
v_call: TRBV3-1
d_call: NA
cdr3_nt: TGTGCCAGCAGCCCCCCGGGGCGGAAGTACAATGAGCAGTTCTTC
cdr3_aa: CASSPPGRKYNEQFF

j_call: TRBJ2-7
clone_size: NA
v_call: TRBV5-1
d_call: TRBD1
cdr3_nt: TGCGCCAGCAGCCGGGACAGGATTTCCTACGAGCAGTACTTC
cdr3_aa: CASSRDRISYEQYF

j_call: TRBJ2-1
clone_size: once
v_call: TRBV4-2
d_call: TRBD2
cdr3_nt: TGTGCCAGCAGCCAAGATGATAGCGGGGGGGTCGACAATGAGCAGTTCTTC
cdr3_aa: CASSQDDSGGVDNEQFF

j_call: TRBJ2-2
clone_size: NA
v_call: TRBV5-1
d_call: NA
cdr3_nt: TGCGCCAGCAGCTTGGGGCCTACTCACACCGGGGAGCTGTTTTTT
cdr3_aa: CASSLGPTHTGELFF

j_call: TRBJ1-1
clone_size: many
v_call: TRBV6-5
d_call: TRBD1
cdr3_nt: TGTGCCAGCAGTTACTCGAAGGGACAGGAAGCTTTCTTT
cdr3_aa: CASSYSKGQEAFF

j_call: TRBJ2-7
clone_size: NA
v_call: TRBV7-2
d_call: NA
cdr3_nt: TGTGCCAGCAGCCCAAGGACCGGGGCGGTCTACGAGCAGTACTTC
cdr3_aa: CASSPRTGAVYEQYF

j_call: TRBJ2-7
clone_size: few
v_call: TRBV7-2
d_call: NA
cdr3_nt: TGTGCCAGCAGCTTCTCATTGGGACAATCGTACGAGCAGTACTTC
cdr3_aa: CASSFSLGQSYEQYF

j_call: TRBJ2-1
clone_size: NA
v_call: TRBV24-1
d_call: NA
cdr3_nt: TGTGCCACCCGGGGGCACAATGAGCAGTTCTTC
cdr3_aa: CATRGHNEQFF

j_call: TRBJ2-1
clone_size: NA
v_call: TRBV27
d_call: TRBD2
cdr3_nt: TGTGCCAGTAAAGACGCCGGGACTAGAACAAGAGAGCAGTTCTTC
cdr3_aa: CASKDAGTRTREQFF